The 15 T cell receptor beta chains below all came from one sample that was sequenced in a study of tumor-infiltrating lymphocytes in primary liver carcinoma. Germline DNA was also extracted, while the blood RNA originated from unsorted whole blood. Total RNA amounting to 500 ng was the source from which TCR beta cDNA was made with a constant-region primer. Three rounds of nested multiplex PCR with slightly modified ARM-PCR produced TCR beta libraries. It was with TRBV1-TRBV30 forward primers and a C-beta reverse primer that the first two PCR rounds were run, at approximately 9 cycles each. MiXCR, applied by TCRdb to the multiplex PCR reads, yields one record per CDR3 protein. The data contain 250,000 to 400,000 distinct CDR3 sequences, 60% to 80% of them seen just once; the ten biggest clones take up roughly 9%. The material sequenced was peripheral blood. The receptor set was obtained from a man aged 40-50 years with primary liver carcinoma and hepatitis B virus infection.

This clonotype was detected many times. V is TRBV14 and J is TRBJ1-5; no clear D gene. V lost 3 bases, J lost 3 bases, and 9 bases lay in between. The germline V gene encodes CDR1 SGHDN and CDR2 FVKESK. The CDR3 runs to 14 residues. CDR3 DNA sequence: TGTGCCAGCAGCCATATAGGAGTCAATCAGCCCCAGCATTTT. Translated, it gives CASSHIGVNQPQHF. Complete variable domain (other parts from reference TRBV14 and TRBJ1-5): EAGVTQFPSHSVIEKGQTVTLRCDPISGHDNLYWYRRVMGKEIKFLLHFVKESKQDESGMPNNRFLAERTGGTYSTLKVQPAELEDSGVYFCASSHIGVNQPQHFGDGTRLSIL.

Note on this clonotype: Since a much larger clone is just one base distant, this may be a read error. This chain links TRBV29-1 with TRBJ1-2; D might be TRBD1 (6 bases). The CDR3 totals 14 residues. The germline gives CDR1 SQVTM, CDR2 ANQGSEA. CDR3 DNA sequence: TGCAACGCCCATTTCGTTGGCAGGGGAGATGGCTACACCTTC. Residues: CNAHFVGRGDGYTF. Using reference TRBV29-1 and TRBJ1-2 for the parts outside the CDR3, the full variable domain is SAVISQKPSRDICQRGTSLTIQCQVDSQVTMMFWYRQQPGQSLTLIATANQGSEATYESGFVIDKFPISRPNLTFSTLTVSNMSPEDSSIYLCNAHFVGRGDGYTFGSGTRLTVV.

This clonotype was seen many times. CDR3 in amino acids: CASSLGQLGETQYF. The CDR3 nucleotides are TGTGCCAGCAGCCTCGGACAGCTCGGAGAGACCCAGTACTTC. This chain connects TRBV7-8 to TRBJ2-5; tentatively, D is TRBD1 (6 bases). Germline loops: CDR1 SGHVS, CDR2 FQNEAQ. The germline V and J ends were trimmed by 5 bases and 4 bases, with 14 bases remaining between them. CDR3 size: 14 residues.

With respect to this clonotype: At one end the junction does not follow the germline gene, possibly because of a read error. CDR3 sequence (DNA): TGCACCGGCAGCAAACATGAAGGGACAGGGTGGGTCAATGAGCAGTTCTTC. Protein sequence: CTGSKHEGTGWVNEQFF. The chain combines TRBV11-1 with TRBJ2-1, with 9 nucleotides matching TRBD1. CDR3 length: 17 amino acids. In germline, CDR1 is SGHAT, CDR2 FQDESV (reference sequence).

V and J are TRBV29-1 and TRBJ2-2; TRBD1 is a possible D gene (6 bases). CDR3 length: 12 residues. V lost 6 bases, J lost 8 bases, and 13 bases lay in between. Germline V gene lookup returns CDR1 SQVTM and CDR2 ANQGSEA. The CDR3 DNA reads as TGCAGCGTCCGAGCCGGGACAGGGGAGCTGTTTTTT. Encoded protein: CSVRAGTGELFF.

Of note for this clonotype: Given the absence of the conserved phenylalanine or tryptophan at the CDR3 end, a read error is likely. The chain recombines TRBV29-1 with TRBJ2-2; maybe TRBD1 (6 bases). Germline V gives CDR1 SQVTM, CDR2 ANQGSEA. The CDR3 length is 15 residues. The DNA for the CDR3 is TGCAGCGTTGAAGCACAGGGACCGAACACCGGGAAGCTGTTTTCT. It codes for CSVEAQGPNTGKLFS.

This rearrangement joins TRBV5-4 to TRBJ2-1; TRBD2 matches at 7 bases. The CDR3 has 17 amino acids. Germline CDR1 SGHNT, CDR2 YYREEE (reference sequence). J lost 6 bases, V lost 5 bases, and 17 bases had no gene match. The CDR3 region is CASRWGGIFAMGNEQFF. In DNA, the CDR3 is TGTGCCAGCAGATGGGGAGGGATATTTGCAATGGGCAATGAGCAGTTCTTC.

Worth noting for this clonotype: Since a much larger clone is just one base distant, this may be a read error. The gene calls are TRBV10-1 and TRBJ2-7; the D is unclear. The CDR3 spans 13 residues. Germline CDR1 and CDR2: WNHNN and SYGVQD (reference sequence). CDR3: CASSEGSYYDQYF. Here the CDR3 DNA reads TGCGCCAGCAGTGAAGGCAGCTACTACGACCAGTACTTC.

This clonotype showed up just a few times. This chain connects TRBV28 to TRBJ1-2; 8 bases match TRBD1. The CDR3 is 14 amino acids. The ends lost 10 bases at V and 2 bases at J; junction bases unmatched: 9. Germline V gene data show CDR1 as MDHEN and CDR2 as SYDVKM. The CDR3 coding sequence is TGTGCCAAAAGTGGACAGGGCCCGAACTATGGCTACACCTTC. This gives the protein CAKSGQGPNYGYTF.

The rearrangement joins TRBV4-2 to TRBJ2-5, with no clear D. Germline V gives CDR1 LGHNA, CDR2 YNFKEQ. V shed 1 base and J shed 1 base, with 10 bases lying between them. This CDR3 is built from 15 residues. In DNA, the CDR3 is TGTGCCAGCAGCCAAGGATCAATCGTCCAAGAGACCCAGTACTTC. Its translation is CASSQGSIVQETQYF.

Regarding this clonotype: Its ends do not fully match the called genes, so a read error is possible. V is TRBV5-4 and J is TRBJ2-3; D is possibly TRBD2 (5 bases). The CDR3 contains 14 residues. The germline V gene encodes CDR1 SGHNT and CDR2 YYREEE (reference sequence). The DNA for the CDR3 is TGTGTCAGCAGCTTGGCCCGGACTACAGATACGCAGTATTTT. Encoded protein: CVSSLARTTDTQYF.

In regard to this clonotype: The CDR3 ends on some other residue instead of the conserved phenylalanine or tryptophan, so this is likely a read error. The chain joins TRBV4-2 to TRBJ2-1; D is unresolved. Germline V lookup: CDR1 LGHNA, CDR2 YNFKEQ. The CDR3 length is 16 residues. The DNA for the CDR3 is TGTGCCAGCTGCCAAGTATCGGCTGGGTCGTACAATGAGCAGTTCCTC. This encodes CASCQVSAGSYNEQFL.

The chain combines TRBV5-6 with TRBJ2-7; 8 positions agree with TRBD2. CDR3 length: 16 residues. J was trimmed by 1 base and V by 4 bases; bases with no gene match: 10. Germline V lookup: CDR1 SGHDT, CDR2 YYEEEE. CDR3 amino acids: CASSPRELAASYEQYF. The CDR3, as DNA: TGTGCCAGCAGCCCGAGGGAACTAGCGGCATCCTACGAGCAGTACTTC.

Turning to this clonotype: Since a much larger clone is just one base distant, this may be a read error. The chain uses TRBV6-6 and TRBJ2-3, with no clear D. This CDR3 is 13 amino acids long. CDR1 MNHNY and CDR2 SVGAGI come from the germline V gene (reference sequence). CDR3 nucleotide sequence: TGTGCCAGCAGCTCCCCGGCCATGGATACGCTGTATTTT. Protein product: CASSSPAMDTLYF.

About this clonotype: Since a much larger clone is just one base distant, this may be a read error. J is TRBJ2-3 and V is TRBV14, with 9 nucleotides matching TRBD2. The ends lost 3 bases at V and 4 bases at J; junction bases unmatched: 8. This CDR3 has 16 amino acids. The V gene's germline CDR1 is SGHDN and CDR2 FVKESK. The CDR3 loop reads CASSHRGGRESDTQYF. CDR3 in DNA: TGTGCCAGCAGCCACCGCGGCGGGAGGGAGTCAGATACGCAGTATTTT.